A single T cell receptor beta chain is shown here with its context. Its cognate antigen is unknown. This specimen comes from a study of naive and memory T cell subsets. An equimolar mix of two oligonucleotides served as the beta constant-region primer for TRBC1 and TRBC2. The ligated cDNA underwent four PCR rounds using SP2 and nested alpha and beta constant-region primers. TCRdb ran MiXCR on the UMI-ligation and nested PCR reads and lists one entry per CDR3 protein. The table includes 95,000 to 110,000 distinct CDR3 sequences, approximately 15% detected once. Study-wide results and caveats: Each distinct alpha or beta sequence counts as one clonotype. Over 90% of naive TCR sequences appeared only once after error correction, unlike memory subsets. Naive repertoires, especially CD8, held a few larger clonotypes, possibly memory cells re-expressing CD45RA. The power law exponent of TCR abundance differed between naive and memory cells.

Four subsets defined by CD45RA and CD27 were sorted after CD3, CD4, CD8 and live/dead staining. With 5 bases clipped from V and 2 bases from J, the junction kept 15 bases outside the gene matches. Per the germline V gene, CDR1 is SGHTA and CDR2 is FQGNSA. This CDR3 is 17 amino acids long. The chain carries TRBV7-2 and TRBJ2-7; the match to TRBD1 covers 7 bases. The material sequenced was naive CD8+ T cells from blood. This receptor was obtained from a human donor in good health. DNA for the CDR3: TGTGCCAGCAGCCCGTCCTCGACAGGGAAATGGACCTACGAGCAGTACTTC. This translates into CASSPSSTGKWTYEQYF.